Each of the 11 T cell receptor beta chains below was sequenced from the same sample in a study of blood T cell repertoires in COVID-19. Assay used: immunoSEQ multiplex PCR; TCRdb lists only in-frame clones, some missing. The profile shows a few hundred thousand clones, roughly 85% of them singletons. Sequenced: peripheral blood. These TCRs come from a human donor in a cohort sampled during active COVID-19.

This clone was observed many times. This chain links TRBV24-1 with TRBJ2-2, with TRBD1 identical over 7 bases. This CDR3 is built from 17 residues. J gave up 2 bases and V 0 bases, and 5 bases lay outside the gene matches. The germline V gene encodes CDR1 KGHDR and CDR2 SFDVKD. The chain's CDR3 is CATSDLTGAINTGELFF. CDR3 DNA sequence: TGTGCCACCAGTGATTTGACAGGGGCAATCAACACCGGGGAGCTGTTTTTT.

The V call is TRBV24-1, the J call TRBJ1-5, with TRBD1 identical over 10 bases. The V gene's germline CDR1 is KGHDR and CDR2 SFDVKD. The ends lost 9 bases at V and 4 bases at J; junction bases unmatched: 5. The CDR3 is made up of 14 amino acids. The DNA of the CDR3 is TGTGCCACCTCCCGGACAGGGGGTAATCAGCCCCAGCATTTT. Protein product: CATSRTGGNQPQHF.

This clone has just one count. The J gene is TRBJ2-1, the V gene TRBV4-1, with 7 bases fitting TRBD1. Germline CDR1 reads MGHRA; CDR2 reads YSYEKL. There are 14 residues in the CDR3. V lost 8 bases, J lost 3 bases, and 7 bases stayed unmatched. Here the CDR3 DNA reads TGCGCCAGCCGAATCCGGGACAGCTACAATGAGCAGTTCTTC. Encoded protein: CASRIRDSYNEQFF.

This rearrangement joins TRBV7-9 to TRBJ2-7; D call uncertain. Per the germline V gene, CDR1 is SEHNR and CDR2 is FQNEAQ (reference sequence). V was shortened by 2 bases and J by 3 bases, with 5 bases between the two germline ends. This CDR3 has 12 amino acids. The CDR3 DNA reads as TGTGCCAGCAGCTTACGGTACTACGAGCAGTACTTC. It translates to CASSLRYYEQYF.

This rearrangement joins TRBV6-2 or TRBV6-3 to TRBJ2-3; 8 bases match TRBD2. The CDR3 is 15 amino acids. Germline V gives CDR1 MNHEY, CDR2 SVGEGT. After removal of 5 bases from V and 2 bases from J, the junction contained 6 bases not matched to a gene. CDR3 in DNA: TGTGCCAGCAGTCAAGGGACTAGAGCCACAGATACGCAGTATTTT. Translated, it gives CASSQGTRATDTQYF.

This chain uses TRBV12-3 or TRBV12-4 with TRBJ1-1; possibly TRBD1 for D (5 bases). Trimming removed 7 bases from V and 13 bases from J, with 22 bases in between. The CDR3 has 13 residues. As DNA, the CDR3 is TGTGCCAGCACCCCTCTAGGGGCAACCTGGGGTTTCTTT. Protein sequence: CASTPLGATWGFF.

The V call is TRBV28, the J call TRBJ1-3; TRBD1 matches 8 bases. The germline V gene has CDR1 MDHEN and CDR2 SYDVKM. There are 12 residues in the CDR3. V was clipped by 6 bases and J by 9 bases; unmatched bases: 4. The CDR3 sequence: CASRTGDGTIYF. CDR3 in DNA: TGTGCCAGCAGGACAGGGGACGGCACCATATATTTT.

On this clone: This sample also contains other DNA sequences that code for the same CDR3. V and J are TRBV30 and TRBJ1-1; D gene ambiguous. Trimming removed 0 bases from V and 1 base from J, with 6 bases in between. CDR3 length equals 13 residues. The V gene's germline CDR1 is GTSNPN and CDR2 SVGIG (reference sequence). The DNA for the CDR3 is TGTGCCTGGAGTGTACTAGGGAACACTGAAGCTTTCTTT. It encodes CAWSVLGNTEAFF.

The rearrangement links TRBV18 to TRBJ2-3, with D hard to call. Trimming shortened V by 0 bases and J by 3 bases, and 13 bases separated the two germline ends. In germline, CDR1 is KGHSH, CDR2 LQKENI. The CDR3 sequence is 16 residues long. CDR3 loop: CASSPPSNYQTDTQYF. The CDR3 bases are TGTGCCAGCTCACCACCATCTAACTATCAGACAGATACGCAGTATTTT. The variable domain in full, completed from reference TRBV18 and TRBJ2-3, reads NAGVMQNPRHLVRRRGQEARLRCSPMKGHSHVYWYRQLPEEGLKFMVYLQKENIIDESGMPKERFSAEFPKEGPSILRIQQVVRGDSAAYFCASSPPSNYQTDTQYFGPGTRLTVL.

The chain couples TRBV3-1 (or the pseudogene TRBV3-2) to TRBJ1-2; D might be TRBD1 (5 bases). The CDR3 loop spans 14 amino acids. V was pared by 3 bases and J by 5 bases, with 13 bases between. CDR1 and CDR2 from the germline V gene are LGHDT and YNNKEL (reference sequence). The CDR3 loop reads CASSQAREVYGYTF. The CDR3 DNA is TGTGCCAGCAGCCAGGCCAGGGAAGTGTATGGCTACACCTTC.

The V and J genes are TRBV10-3 and TRBJ1-2; a weak D match, TRBD1 (6 bases). The V end was cut by 4 bases, the J end by 0 bases, with 21 bases between. Germline V gene lookup returns CDR1 ENHRY and CDR2 SYGVKD. The CDR3 contains 18 residues. This chain's CDR3 is CAISGLSGTSQTNYGYTF. In nucleotides, the CDR3 is TGTGCCATCAGTGGATTATCTGGGACAAGCCAGACTAACTATGGCTACACCTTC.